This record concerns one T cell receptor (beta chain) sequence. Its antigen is not yet known. No much larger clone is present one base from it, and per-base qualities are unavailable. TCRB CDR3 regions were amplified from around 2.1 ug genomic DNA, or all available DNA if less, using the immunoSEQ assay. The multiplex PCR employed 60 forward primers targeting TCR V beta segments and 13 reverse primers targeting J beta segments. Synthetic control templates were spiked into each sample at limiting dilution to estimate reads per starting template. Sequencing produced 87 bp reads on the Illumina HiSeq System. For the original study's pipeline: PCR and sequencing errors were removed by merging closely related sequences with a nearest neighbor algorithm. TCR overlap was measured as the percentage of unique tumor TCR beta sequences that were also present in the peripheral blood of the same patient. In its TCRdb copy, this immuneACCESS table keeps in-frame sequences only and misses some clones. Where compared with another copy, unresolved V genes explain less than half of these, and the others have no known cause. The DNA was the basis for D and trimming; V, J and clone size are from that table. The sample table records 50,000 to 60,000 clones; about four fifths of these occur just once. The ten largest clones represent approximately 14% of the sample.

The data originate from a study of glioma-infiltrating T cells after dendritic cell vaccination (dated by TCRdb to 2016 to 2017). In terms of the full investigation: A cohort of about 15 glioblastoma patients from Phase I and II dendritic cell vaccination trials was included, of whom 9 were newly diagnosed and 6 had recurrent disease. Between the early 2000s and the early 2010s, the patients were given dendritic cell vaccination pulsed with autologous tumor lysate. The vaccine was prepared from monocyte-derived dendritic cells that were cultured for 6 to 7 days with IL-4 and GM-CSF and then pulsed overnight with autologous tumor lysate. Each patient was given three intradermal dendritic cell vaccine injections, spaced two weeks apart, in the arm below the axilla. Deep sequencing of TCR beta CDR3 regions was used to quantify tumor-infiltrating lymphocyte content and compare tumor and blood repertoires in dendritic cell-vaccinated glioblastoma patients. Survival after dendritic cell vaccination was correlated with TCR sequencing metrics such as TIL content and the overlap between tumor and blood repertoires.

Taken from cysteine to phenylalanine, the CDR3 has 15 residues. Only the CDR3 DNA stays, 45 bases, in frame from base 1. The germline V gene specifies MGHRA as CDR1 and YSYEKL as CDR2. V gives up 4 bases and J gives up 5 bases, and the segment between their germline ends measures 15 bases. The paper's findings and limits, for the study overall: No direct relationship between TCR clonality and survival was found, suggesting that a diverse polyclonal response may matter. The TCR overlap response model with three groups was called speculative and said to need prospective validation. The cohort was small and heterogeneous, few patients had complete blood and tumor sets, and even fewer had initial-recurrent tumor pairs. Longer time to progression and overall survival after dendritic cell vaccination were predicted by higher estimated pretreatment TIL content.

This specimen's time point label, interpreted: after dendritic cell vaccination, including at tumor progression/relapse. Patients were selected for having adequate residual fresh-frozen tumor tissue and more than two years of available survival data. Molecular status otherwise varied across the glioblastoma patients, but none of them carried an isocitrate dehydrogenase mutation. PBMC were collected before vaccination, two weeks after the third vaccination, and at tumor progression if tumor progression occurred. Genomic DNA was extracted with the Qiagen DNeasy Blood extraction Kit. Sequenced here: blood, sampled after dendritic cell vaccination. This TCR was sampled from a human donor with glioblastoma. The chain couples TRBV4-1 to TRBJ1-5; the D region possibly corresponds to TRBD1 (5 bases align). CDR3 region: CASSRDSSEDQPQHF. The nucleotide sequence reads as follows: TGCGCCAGCAGCCGGGACTCGTCCGAGGATCAGCCCCAGCATTTT.